The rows below give T cell receptor beta chains drawn from one sample of a study of blood T cell repertoires in COVID-19. Sequencing was performed with immunoSEQ multiplex PCR; in TCRdb, only in-frame clones are kept and a portion is missing. The table lists about 210,000 clones, 81% of them singletons. The specimen sequenced was PBMCs or T cells enriched from blood (not recorded which). The receptors shown here come from a woman between 45 and 65 years old with acute COVID-19. Both conserved end residues are part of each CDR3. Each record gives: J gene, clone size, D gene, V gene, CDR3 protein, CDR3 DNA. The D gene is left open where the match is weak. Expanded clones are given a class, and other clones once, few, many or no size at all.

>TRBJ2-7|.|TRBD1|TRBV13
CASSSAGTGSSYEQYF
TGTGCCAGCAGCTCGGCCGGGACAGGGAGCTCCTACGAGCAGTACTTC
>TRBJ1-5|.|TRBD1|TRBV6-2/TRBV6-3
CASSRDRGPQPQHF
TGTGCCAGCAGCCGGGACAGGGGGCCTCAGCCCCAGCATTTT
>TRBJ2-1|.|TRBD2|TRBV29-1
CSLIAGAPGGEQFF
TGCAGCCTAATAGCGGGAGCGCCGGGGGGTGAGCAGTTCTTC
>TRBJ2-2|.|TRBD2|TRBV7-9
CASSAGANTGELFF
TGTGCCTCCAGCGCGGGGGCGAACACCGGGGAGCTGTTTTTT
>TRBJ1-1|few|.|TRBV2
CASSERRLNTEAFF
TGTGCCAGCAGTGAACGGAGACTGAACACTGAAGCTTTCTTT
>TRBJ2-1|.|TRBD2|TRBV11-3
CASSFGWGSGRVDNEQFF
TGTGCCAGCAGCTTTGGGTGGGGTAGCGGGAGGGTTGACAATGAGCAGTTCTTC
>TRBJ1-6|few|TRBD1|TRBV7-2
CASSLQGVFSPLHF
TGTGCCAGCAGCTTACAGGGGGTGTTTTCACCCCTCCACTTT
>TRBJ2-3|.|.|TRBV4-1
CASQAGSRERDTQYF
TGCGCCAGCCAAGCCGGGAGTAGGGAGAGGGATACGCAGTATTTT
>TRBJ2-5|.|TRBD2|TRBV29-1
CSVVRGDQETQYF
TGCAGCGTTGTACGGGGGGACCAAGAGACCCAGTACTTC
>TRBJ2-2|.|.|TRBV6-1
CASSDNVLMNTGELFF
TGTGCCAGCAGTGATAACGTACTGATGAACACCGGGGAGCTGTTTTTT
>TRBJ2-1|.|TRBD1|TRBV7-9
CASSDRGNNEQFF
TGTGCCAGCAGTGACAGGGGCAACAATGAGCAGTTCTTC
>TRBJ2-3|.|TRBD2|TRBV15
CATSRVGGRGDTQYF
TGTGCCACCAGCAGAGTTGGCGGGAGAGGAGATACGCAGTATTTT
>TRBJ2-2|.|.|TRBV7-2
CASSLGGLVAGTGELFF
TGTGCCAGCAGCTTGGGGGGACTCGTCGCGGGCACCGGGGAGCTGTTTTTT
>TRBJ1-5|once|.|TRBV6-5
CASRYGMGQGGQPQHF
TGTGCCAGCAGATACGGGATGGGCCAGGGAGGTCAGCCCCAGCATTTT
>TRBJ2-7|.|.|TRBV28
CASTKQAYEQYF
TGTGCCAGCACCAAACAGGCCTACGAGCAGTACTTC
>TRBJ2-1|.|.|TRBV18
CASSQNQQGGNEQFF
TGTGCCAGCTCACAAAACCAACAGGGGGGGAATGAGCAGTTCTTC
>TRBJ2-5|.|.|TRBV5-6
CASSLVRLRQETQYF
TGTGCCAGCAGCTTGGTCCGACTACGGCAAGAGACCCAGTACTTC
>TRBJ1-1|.|TRBD1|TRBV29-1
CSATGTGGVYTEAFF
TGCAGCGCCACCGGGACAGGGGGCGTCTACACTGAAGCTTTCTTT
>TRBJ1-4|.|TRBD1|TRBV4-2
CASSQELSAGGLGPNNEKLFF
TGTGCCAGCAGCCAAGAATTGTCGGCAGGGGGGCTTGGACCTAATAATGAAAAACTGTTTTTT
>TRBJ1-5|.|.|TRBV27
CASSFIHSNQPQHF
TGTGCCAGCAGTTTTATACACAGCAATCAGCCCCAGCATTTT
>TRBJ2-2|.|.|TRBV24-1
CATKRANTGELFF
TGTGCCACCAAGAGAGCGAACACCGGGGAGCTGTTTTTT
>TRBJ2-5|.|.|TRBV20-1
CSAWREETQYF
TGCAGTGCGTGGAGGGAAGAGACCCAGTACTTC
>TRBJ2-7|.|TRBD2|TRBV7-2
CASTRDYSYEQYF
TGTGCCAGCACCCGGGACTACTCTTACGAGCAGTACTTC
>TRBJ2-3|.|TRBD1|TRBV28
CASSPPRGQDTQYF
TGTGCCAGCAGTCCCCCTAGGGGGCAAGATACGCAGTATTTT
>TRBJ2-1|.|TRBD2|TRBV5-8
CASSLEVLAGELYNEQFF
TGTGCCAGCAGCTTGGAGGTGCTAGCGGGGGAACTGTACAATGAGCAGTTCTTC
>TRBJ2-5|.|TRBD1|TRBV18
CASSPPSGTGGETQYF
TGTGCCAGCTCACCACCATCCGGGACAGGGGGAGAGACCCAGTACTTC
>TRBJ2-7|.|.|TRBV25-1
CASSGSGGYEQYF
TGTGCCAGCAGTGGGAGTGGTGGCTACGAGCAGTACTTC
>TRBJ1-1|.|.|TRBV29-1
CSVVGQGNTEAFF
TGCAGCGTTGTGGGGCAGGGAAACACTGAAGCTTTCTTT
>TRBJ2-7|.|TRBD2|TRBV2
CASSLAGGYGEQYF
TGTGCCAGCAGCCTAGCGGGGGGGTACGGCGAGCAGTACTTC
>TRBJ1-1|.|.|TRBV4-2
CASTQVLGPRSTEAFF
TGTGCCAGCACCCAGGTTTTGGGTCCGAGGAGCACTGAAGCTTTCTTT
>TRBJ2-6|.|TRBD1|TRBV5-6
CASSYLGQGSGANVLTF
TGTGCCAGCAGCTATCTGGGACAGGGCTCTGGGGCCAACGTCCTGACTTTC
>TRBJ2-1|.|.|TRBV9
CASSFGTPYNEQFF
TGTGCCAGCAGCTTCGGGACACCTTACAATGAGCAGTTCTTC
>TRBJ1-2|.|.|TRBV4-1
CASSQALRSAAGYTF
TGCGCCAGCAGCCAAGCCCTTCGGTCCGCGGCTGGCTACACCTTC
>TRBJ1-2|.|TRBD1|TRBV29-1
CSAGDTGDGYTF
TGCAGCGCCGGGGACACAGGGGATGGCTACACCTTC
>TRBJ1-2|.|.|TRBV11-2
CASSFAGARGYTF
TGTGCCAGCAGCTTTGCGGGGGCGAGAGGCTACACCTTC
>TRBJ1-5|.|.|TRBV6-1
CASSEFVLRVDQPQHF
TGTGCCAGCAGTGAATTCGTTTTGAGGGTGGATCAGCCCCAGCATTTT
>TRBJ1-5|.|TRBD1|TRBV19
CASLGQGNQPQHF
TGTGCCAGTCTAGGACAGGGCAATCAGCCCCAGCATTTT
>TRBJ2-7|.|TRBD2|TRBV7-6
CASSLERGGNYEQYF
TGTGCCAGCAGCTTAGAGCGGGGGGGCAACTACGAGCAGTACTTC
>TRBJ1-5|.|.|TRBV24-1
CATSGQGSYQPQHF
TGTGCCACCAGTGGGCAGGGCAGTTATCAGCCCCAGCATTTT
>TRBJ2-2|.|.|TRBV7-2
CASSWQGTNTGELFF
TGTGCCAGCAGCTGGCAGGGAACCAACACCGGGGAGCTGTTTTTT
>TRBJ2-5|.|.|TRBV30
CAWSSSGGETQYF
TGTGCCTGGTCTTCGAGTGGGGGGGAGACCCAGTACTTC
>TRBJ2-5|.|.|TRBV12-3/TRBV12-4
CASSLSLQETQYF
TGTGCCAGCAGTTTATCTCTCCAAGAGACCCAGTACTTC
>TRBJ1-4|few|.|TRBV18
CASSQLSNEKLFF
TGTGCCAGCTCACAACTGAGTAATGAAAAACTGTTTTTT
>TRBJ2-7|.|TRBD1|TRBV7-6
CASTSGTGVGEQYF
TGTGCCAGCACCTCCGGGACAGGGGTTGGCGAGCAGTACTTC
>TRBJ2-5|.|TRBD2|TRBV18
CASSPGLGETQYF
TGTGCCAGCTCACCGGGACTAGGAGAGACCCAGTACTTC
>TRBJ1-4|.|TRBD1|TRBV7-2
CASSLGGTGNEKLFF
TGTGCCAGCAGCTTAGGTGGGACAGGGAACGAAAAACTGTTTTTT
>TRBJ2-1|.|TRBD2|TRBV4-3
CASSQEGTSGLYNEQFF
TGCGCCAGCAGCCAAGAAGGGACTAGCGGTCTCTACAATGAGCAGTTCTTC
>TRBJ1-1|.|TRBD1|TRBV6-2/TRBV6-3
CASSYPGQGNEAFF
TGTGCCAGCAGTTACCCCGGACAGGGGAATGAAGCTTTCTTT
>TRBJ2-3|.|.|TRBV19
CASSRVRGTDTQYF
TGTGCCAGTAGTCGCGTGCGGGGCACAGATACGCAGTATTTT
>TRBJ2-5|.|.|TRBV5-1
CASSPGLTQETQYF
TGCGCCAGCAGCCCGGGACTGACCCAAGAGACCCAGTACTTC
>TRBJ1-4|.|TRBD1|TRBV7-9
CASSLTGTGGEKLFF
TGTGCCAGCAGCTTAACCGGGACAGGGGGTGAAAAACTGTTTTTT
>TRBJ1-1|.|.|TRBV27
CASRSAGGGTEAFF
TGTGCCAGCAGAAGCGCGGGGGGTGGCACTGAAGCTTTCTTT
>TRBJ1-5|once|TRBD1|TRBV7-2
CASSLTMGQQHF
TGTGCCAGCAGCTTAACTATGGGACAGCAGCATTTT
>TRBJ1-2|.|TRBD1|TRBV7-9
CASSQGVTDYGYTF
TGTGCCAGCAGCCAGGGGGTAACGGACTATGGCTACACCTTC
>TRBJ1-2|.|TRBD1|TRBV18
CASSPATGNYGYTF
TGTGCCAGCTCACCGGCGACAGGGAACTATGGCTACACCTTC
>TRBJ2-2|.|.|TRBV7-3
CASSSDTGELFF
TGTGCCAGCAGCTCCGACACCGGGGAGCTGTTTTTT
>TRBJ2-1|.|.|TRBV2
CASSELVYNEQFF
TGTGCCAGCAGTGAATTAGTGTACAATGAGCAGTTCTTC